Listed below are T cell receptor beta chains from one sample, sequenced in a study of T-cell reconstitution after alpha-beta-depleted transplantation in children. MiXCR, run by TCRdb on the PCR reads, gives a single entry per CDR3 protein. Of hundreds of thousands of distinct CDR3 sequences in the sample, under 20% were seen once. The starting material was PBMCs, mostly from graft donor cells, obtained 360 days after TCRalphabeta/CD19-depleted stem cell transplant. These receptor sequences come from a male patient between 2 and 9 years old who had a stem cell transplant for acute lymphoblastic leukemia, so the T cells may come from the graft donor. CDR3s include the opening cysteine and the closing phenylalanine or tryptophan. The D gene is left open where the match is weak. Rows may omit the clone size; those that give it use once, few, many or a size class.

V,size,J,D,DNA,CDR3
TRBV12-3/TRBV12-4,-,TRBJ1-1,-,TGTGCCAGCAGTTTTGGAGAAGTCCGCCTGAACACTGAAGCTTTCTTT,CASSFGEVRLNTEAFF
TRBV7-9,-,TRBJ2-7,TRBD2,TGTGCCAGCAGCTTACCGGGACTACGCGGCTACGAGCAGTACTTC,CASSLPGLRGYEQYF
TRBV28,many,TRBJ2-3,-,TGTGCCAGCAGTTTATGGGCAGGAGAGCCCCACACAGATACGCAGTATTTT,CASSLWAGEPHTDTQYF
TRBV12-3/TRBV12-4,-,TRBJ2-1,-,TGTGCCAGCAGTGCGTACGGGACACAAGTTTACAATGAGCAGTTCTTC,CASSAYGTQVYNEQFF
TRBV4-1,-,TRBJ2-3,-,TGCGCCAGCAGCCAAGCGACAGCTAACACAGATACGCAGTATTTT,CASSQATANTDTQYF
TRBV12-3/TRBV12-4,few,TRBJ2-3,-,TGTGCCAGCAGTTTAGGCCCGGGGGAGCGGAGGACAGATACGCAGTATTTT,CASSLGPGERRTDTQYF
TRBV11-2,few,TRBJ2-7,-,TGTGCCAGCAGCTTCGGAACCGGGTTTTCCTACGAGCAGTACTTC,CASSFGTGFSYEQYF
TRBV28,few,TRBJ2-1,TRBD2,TGTGCCAGCAGTTTACGCACTAGCGGGAGGGACAATGAGCAGTTCTTC,CASSLRTSGRDNEQFF
TRBV5-5,few,TRBJ2-7,-,TGTGCCAGCAGCTCGTGGGGACAGCGGGACTACGAGCAGTACTTC,CASSSWGQRDYEQYF
TRBV6-2/TRBV6-3,-,TRBJ2-7,TRBD2,TGTGCCAGCAGTGACCAACTAGCGAAATTCTCCTACGAGCAGTACTTC,CASSDQLAKFSYEQYF
TRBV4-1,few,TRBJ2-1,-,TGCGCCAGCAGCCAAGACCCCCGGACTTTTCTGGATGAGCAGTTCTTC,CASSQDPRTFLDEQFF
TRBV7-9,-,TRBJ1-4,-,TGTGCCAGCAGCTTAATGGGCATTGCAACTAATGAAAAACTGTTTTTT,CASSLMGIATNEKLFF
TRBV29-1,few,TRBJ1-1,-,TGCAGCGTTGAAAAGGGAATGAACACTGAAGCTTTCTTT,CSVEKGMNTEAFF
TRBV28,few,TRBJ2-5,-,TGTGCCAGCAGTTTAGTATTGGGGAGAGAGACCCAGTACTTC,CASSLVLGRETQYF
TRBV7-2,many,TRBJ2-1,TRBD2,TGTGCCAGCAGCTTAGGGCTAGCGGGATTAGTTTCCTACAATGAGCAGTTCTTC,CASSLGLAGLVSYNEQFF
TRBV5-4,many,TRBJ2-5,-,TGTGCCAGCAGCTCGGACGTGGAGACCCAGTACTTC,CASSSDVETQYF
TRBV4-2,-,TRBJ2-7,-,TGTGCCAGCAGCCAAAACCGACCAGGCTACGAGCAGTACTTC,CASSQNRPGYEQYF
TRBV5-1,few,TRBJ2-1,TRBD1,TGCGCCAGCAGCTTTGAGGACAGGGCACACAATGAGCAGTTCTTC,CASSFEDRAHNEQFF
TRBV5-1,-,TRBJ2-3,TRBD1,TGCGCCAGCAGTCCCGACAGGGGTGCAGATACGCAGTATTTT,CASSPDRGADTQYF
TRBV12-3/TRBV12-4,few,TRBJ1-5,-,TGTGCCAGCAGCCTCCTGGCCAGGGCCGCAAATCAGCCCCAGCATTTT,CASSLLARAANQPQHF
TRBV4-1,few,TRBJ2-3,-,TGCGCCAGCAGCCAAGGCCTCGGATTTTTTTCAGGGGATCCTAGCACAGATACGCAGTATTTT,CASSQGLGFFSGDPSTDTQYF
TRBV3-1,-,TRBJ2-5,-,TGTGCCAGCAGCCCCACACGGGGAGAGACCCAGTACTTC,CASSPTRGETQYF
TRBV10-3,few,TRBJ1-1,-,TGTGCCATCAGTGTGTCGGGACCATTAGGCACTGAAGCTTTCTTT,CAISVSGPLGTEAFF
TRBV28,-,TRBJ2-2,-,TGTGCCAGCGGACCAACAGGGAAAACCGGGGAGCTGTTTTTT,CASGPTGKTGELFF
TRBV12-3/TRBV12-4,many,TRBJ2-2,-,TGTGCCAGCAGACCCAACCTACTCGGGGAGCTGTTTTTT,CASRPNLLGELFF
TRBV6-5,-,TRBJ2-7,-,TGTGCCAGCAGTTACTTGGTTCGAAGCTCCTACGAGCAGTACTTC,CASSYLVRSSYEQYF
TRBV7-2,-,TRBJ1-4,-,TGTGCCAGCAGCTTAGCGGAGACCGCGAGAGGGGAACTGTTTTTT,CASSLAETARGELFF